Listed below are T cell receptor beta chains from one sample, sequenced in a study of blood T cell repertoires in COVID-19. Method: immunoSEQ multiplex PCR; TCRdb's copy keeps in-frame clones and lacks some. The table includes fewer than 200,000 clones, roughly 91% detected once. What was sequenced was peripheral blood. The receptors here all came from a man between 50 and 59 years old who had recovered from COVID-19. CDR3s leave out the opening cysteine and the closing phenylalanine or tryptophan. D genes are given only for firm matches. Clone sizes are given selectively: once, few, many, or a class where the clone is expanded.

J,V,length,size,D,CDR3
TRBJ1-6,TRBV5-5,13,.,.,ASSVGVSGNSPLH
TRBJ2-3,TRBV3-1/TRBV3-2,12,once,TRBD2,ASSRGGSTDTQY
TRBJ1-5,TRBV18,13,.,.,ASSPSTDSNQPQH
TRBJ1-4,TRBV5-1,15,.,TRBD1,ASSPGQGSFENEKLF
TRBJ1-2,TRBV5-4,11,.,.,ASSLGQNYGYT
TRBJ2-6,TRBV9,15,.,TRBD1,ASSVGQGDSGANVLT
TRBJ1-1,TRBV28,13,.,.,ASSTHISRNTEAF
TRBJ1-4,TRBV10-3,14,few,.,ATRDRLSSTNEKLF
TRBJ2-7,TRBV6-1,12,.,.,ASSELIQGYEQY
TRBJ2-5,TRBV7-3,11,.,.,ASSSGAQETQY